Each of the 3 T cell receptor beta chains below was sequenced from the same sample in a study of T-cell reconstitution after alpha-beta-depleted transplantation in children listed by TCRdb under 2016. Library prep was done by PCR. The listed sequencing device is Illumina HiSeq 2500. TCR library preparation used molecular barcoding, with unique molecular identifiers applied to normalize quantification of the TCRbeta repertoire. The raw public reads went through TCRdb reprocessing: fastp at Q25, MiXCR clone calling, in-frame beta chains kept. All rows with the same CDR3 protein become a single entry with the most common DNA and genes. The sample table shows fewer than 700,000 distinct CDR3 sequences, and 10% to 15% are seen once. Roughly 2.3% of the sample is in the top ten clones. The treatment or condition label corresponds to: allogeneic hematopoietic cell transplantation with graft depleted of TCRalphabeta T cells and CD19 B cells.

Sequencing was performed on PBMCs, mostly from graft donor cells, taken 360 days after TCRalphabeta/CD19-depleted stem cell transplant. These receptors were taken from a male patient younger than 18 who had a stem cell transplant for acute myeloid leukemia, so the T cells may come from the graft donor.

This chain connects TRBV19 to TRBJ1-5, with 7 bases identical to TRBD1. The junction had 10 bases not matched to a gene; V was cut back by 6 bases and J by 2 bases. This CDR3 is 16 amino acids long. Germline values: CDR1 LNHDA, CDR2 SQIVND (reference sequence). CDR3 coding DNA: TGTGCCAGTAGGGGACAGCCCTGGGGGGGCAATCAGCCCCAGCATTTT. It translates to CASRGQPWGGNQPQHF.

This clonotype was observed a few times. J is TRBJ2-6 and V is TRBV20-1; D is possibly TRBD1 (5 bases). Germline V lookup: CDR1 DFQATT, CDR2 SNEGSKA (reference sequence). V was trimmed by 4 bases and J by 0 bases, leaving 10 bases between them. CDR3 length: 15 amino acids. The CDR3 is CSAIIRVSGANVLTF. The CDR3 DNA follows: TGCAGTGCTATCATCAGGGTCTCTGGGGCCAACGTCCTGACTTTC.

CDR3 DNA: TGCAGCGTTGCCAGCTGGCCGAACACTGAAGCTTTCTTT. This gives the protein CSVASWPNTEAFF. The V gene is TRBV29-1, the J gene TRBJ1-1; D is undetermined. V was shortened by 4 bases and J by 1 base, with 10 bases between the two germline ends. CDR3 length: 13 amino acids. Germline assignment: CDR1 SQVTM and CDR2 ANQGSEA.